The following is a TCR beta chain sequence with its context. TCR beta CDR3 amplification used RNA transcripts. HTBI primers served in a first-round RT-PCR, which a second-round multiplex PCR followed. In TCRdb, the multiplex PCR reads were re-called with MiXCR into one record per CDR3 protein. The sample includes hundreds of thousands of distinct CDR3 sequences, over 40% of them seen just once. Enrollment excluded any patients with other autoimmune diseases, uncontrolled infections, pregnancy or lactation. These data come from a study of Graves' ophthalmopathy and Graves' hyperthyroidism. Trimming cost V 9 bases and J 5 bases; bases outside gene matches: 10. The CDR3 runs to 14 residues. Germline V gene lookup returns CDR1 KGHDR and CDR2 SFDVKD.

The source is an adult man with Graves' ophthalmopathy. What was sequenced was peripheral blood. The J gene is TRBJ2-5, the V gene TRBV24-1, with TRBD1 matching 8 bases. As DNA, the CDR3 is TGTGCCACCCAGCAGCAGGGACAGGAGGAGACCCAGTACTTC. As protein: CATQQQGQEETQYF.